The 30 T cell receptor beta chains below were found in one sample sequenced in a study of sequential checkpoint blockade in melanoma. Treatment specified: randomized to nivolumab then ipilimumab (arm A) or the reverse (arm B). Method: immunoSEQ multiplex PCR; TCRdb's copy keeps in-frame clones and lacks some. Here the sample spans approximately 34,000 clones, roughly 81% being singletons. The specimen was CD8+ T cells sorted from blood (inferred from file names), collected from a patient given nivolumab and ipilimumab in sequence. Every receptor here comes from a human donor with melanoma.

The gene calls are TRBV28 and TRBJ1-1; tentative D call: TRBD1 (5 bases). Trimming cost V 3 bases and J 2 bases, with 16 bases left between them. Germline loops: CDR1 MDHEN, CDR2 SYDVKM. There are 16 residues in the CDR3. The CDR3 sequence: CASSFSGLGLNTEAFF. Written as DNA, the CDR3 is TGTGCCAGCAGTTTCTCAGGGTTAGGGCTAAACACTGAAGCTTTCTTT.

This chain links TRBV6-5 with TRBJ2-7, with D tentatively TRBD1 (5 bases). V dropped 2 bases and J dropped 4 bases, with 15 bases sitting between them. Germline V gene sequence: CDR1 MNHEY, CDR2 SVGAGI. This CDR3 has 15 amino acids. CDR3 in amino acids: CASSYGQGAQYEQYF. The CDR3 coding sequence is TGTGCCAGCAGTTACGGGCAGGGTGCCCAGTACGAGCAGTACTTC.

This chain connects TRBV7-9 to TRBJ1-5; D gene unclear. The V and J ends lost 0 bases and 9 bases respectively, with 9 bases between them. This CDR3 has 13 amino acids. Germline loops: CDR1 SEHNR, CDR2 FQNEAQ (reference sequence). In DNA, the CDR3 is TGTGCCAGCAGCTTAGCTTCCCCGGGGCCCCAGCATTTT. Translated, it gives CASSLASPGPQHF.

This clone was seen only a few times. At the DNA level, this CDR3 is encoded by other sequences in the same sample as well. V gene TRBV19 combines with J gene TRBJ2-1; TRBD2 aligns across 9 bases. The CDR3 is 14 amino acids. Trimming cost V 4 bases and J 3 bases; bases outside gene matches: 1. Germline V CDR1 and CDR2: LNHDA, SQIVND (reference sequence). This CDR3 is CASSSGGDYNEQFF. The CDR3 coding sequence is TGTGCCAGTAGTAGCGGGGGGGACTACAATGAGCAGTTCTTC.

This clone is medium-sized in the sample. CDR3 DNA sequence: TGTGCCAGCAGTTTATACAGCAACACTGAAGCTTTCTTT. Translation gives CASSLYSNTEAFF. The V gene is TRBV27, the J gene TRBJ1-1; D gene ambiguous. CDR3 length equals 13 residues. Trimming removed 1 base from V and 2 bases from J, with 5 bases in between. Germline V gene data show CDR1 as MNHEY and CDR2 as SMNVEV (reference sequence).

The V gene is TRBV27, the J gene TRBJ2-7, with 8 nucleotides matching TRBD1. The germline gives CDR1 MNHEY, CDR2 SMNVEV (reference sequence). The CDR3 contains 14 residues. Trimming cost V 6 bases and J 3 bases; bases outside gene matches: 7. CDR3 sequence: CASSLGQGVYEQYF. CDR3 coding DNA: TGTGCCAGCAGCCTCGGACAGGGCGTCTACGAGCAGTACTTC.

Notes on this clone: Other DNA sequences in this sample translate to the same CDR3. The V gene is TRBV9, the J gene TRBJ2-1; 10 nucleotides match TRBD2. There are 15 residues in the CDR3. CDR1 and CDR2 from the germline V gene are SGDLS and YYNGEE. The trim removed 2 bases at V and 2 bases at J, leaving 1 base unmatched. The CDR3 region has the DNA TGTGCCAGCAGCGTTAGCGGGAGGCCCTACAATGAGCAGTTCTTC. It translates to CASSVSGRPYNEQFF.

This clone was seen a handful of times. The chain recombines TRBV4-1 with TRBJ1-3; no reliable D call. This CDR3 region has 16 residues. Germline values: CDR1 MGHRA, CDR2 YSYEKL. The V end lost 1 base, the J end lost 0 bases, and 10 bases lay between the germline ends. CDR3 sequence reads: CASSQGPGSSGNTIYF. CDR3 in DNA: TGCGCCAGCAGCCAAGGGCCGGGAAGCTCTGGAAACACCATATATTTT.

The gene calls are TRBV6-1 and TRBJ1-2, with 11 bases that match TRBD1. The trim removed 9 bases at V and 8 bases at J, leaving 14 bases unmatched. The CDR3 contains 15 residues. Germline CDR1 MNHNS, CDR2 SASEGT. The CDR3 here is CASWDRGGLRRGYTF. The CDR3 DNA reads as TGTGCCAGTTGGGACAGGGGGGGTCTCCGCAGGGGCTACACCTTC.

The chain combines TRBV4-1 with TRBJ2-6; D gene uncertain. This CDR3 comprises 16 residues. From germline, CDR1 is MGHRA and CDR2 YSYEKL. V dropped 4 bases and J dropped 0 bases, with 10 bases sitting between them. The DNA of the CDR3 is TGCGCCAGCAGCCCGGTGGAGTACTCTGGGGCCAACGTCCTGACTTTC. Translation gives CASSPVEYSGANVLTF.

The V and J genes are TRBV27 and TRBJ2-7, with 14 bases fitting TRBD2. Germline-derived CDR1 and CDR2 are MNHEY and SMNVEV (reference sequence). The junction had 9 bases not matched to a gene; V was cut back by 5 bases and J by 3 bases. This CDR3 has 17 amino acids. The CDR3 loop is CASSPEPGLAGVYEQYF. The CDR3 DNA follows: TGTGCCAGCAGTCCGGAACCGGGACTAGCGGGAGTCTACGAGCAGTACTTC.

The chain has TRBV19 and TRBJ1-4, with D tentatively TRBD1 (6 bases). V lost 8 bases, J lost 4 bases, and 11 bases lay in between. This CDR3 is 13 amino acids long. Germline CDR1 and CDR2: LNHDA and SQIVND (reference sequence). The CDR3 sequence: CASETGGNEKLFF. DNA of the CDR3: TGTGCCAGTGAGACAGGTGGTAATGAAAAACTGTTTTTT.

The V gene is TRBV7-6, the J gene TRBJ1-2; TRBD1 agrees at 7 bases. This CDR3 is 17 amino acids long. Trimming at V came to 5 bases and at J to 7 bases, leaving 19 bases not matched to a gene. CDR1 is SGHVS and CDR2 is FNYEAQ in the germline V gene. Here the CDR3 reads CASSSKAGGQGVSGYTF. The CDR3 nucleotides read TGTGCCAGCAGCAGTAAGGCGGGAGGGCAGGGGGTTTCTGGCTACACCTTC.

This clone was seen a few times. The chain uses TRBV10-1 and TRBJ1-2; perhaps TRBD1 as D (5 bases). The germline V and J ends were trimmed by 10 bases and 8 bases, with 14 bases remaining between them. This CDR3 has 11 residues. The germline V gene has CDR1 WNHNN and CDR2 SYGVQD (reference sequence). CDR3 amino acids: CANPGGEGYTF. CDR3 in DNA: TGCGCCAACCCCGGGGGAGAGGGCTACACCTTC.

This clone was seen once. The chain is built from TRBV4-1 and TRBJ1-5; no clear D gene. This CDR3 has 15 residues. Per germline, CDR1 MGHRA and CDR2 YSYEKL. V dropped 1 base and J dropped 1 base, with 8 bases sitting between them. The CDR3: CASSQVAASNQPQHF. The CDR3 DNA is TGCGCCAGCAGCCAAGTGGCAGCGAGCAATCAGCCCCAGCATTTT.

The DNA of the CDR3 is TGCGCCAGCAGGTCGGGACTAGCGGGAGACGAGCAGTACTTC. Translation gives CASRSGLAGDEQYF. The V and J genes are TRBV5-1 and TRBJ2-7, with 14 bases matching TRBD2. The CDR3 extends over 14 amino acids. Looked up from germline, CDR1 is SGHRS and CDR2 is YFSETQ. The junction had 3 bases not matched to a gene; V was cut back by 5 bases and J by 5 bases.

The chain recombines TRBV11-2 with TRBJ2-7; 11 bases are shared with TRBD2. This CDR3 is built from 16 residues. The germline V gene has CDR1 SGHAT and CDR2 FQNNGV. V lost 5 bases to trimming and J lost 5 bases; unmatched junction nucleotides: 11. The CDR3 sequence is CASSLTPSGGRDEQYF. As DNA, the CDR3 is TGTGCCAGCAGCCTAACCCCTAGCGGGGGGAGGGACGAGCAGTACTTC.

The chain is built from TRBV18 and TRBJ2-7, with 10 positions matching TRBD1. CDR3 length equals 16 residues. Germline lookup yields CDR1 KGHSH and CDR2 LQKENI. V lost 3 bases, J lost 1 base, and 6 bases stayed unmatched. The CDR3 reads CASSPRGTGDSYEQYF. The CDR3, as DNA: TGTGCCAGCTCACCCAGGGGGACAGGGGATTCCTACGAGCAGTACTTC.

The chain employs TRBV5-1 and TRBJ1-4, with TRBD1 matching 8 bases. V lost 4 bases and J lost 1; bases outside the gene matches: 6. This CDR3 comprises 16 residues. Germline V gene lookup returns CDR1 SGHRS and CDR2 YFSETQ. This CDR3 is CASSLTGGLTNEKLFF. Written as DNA, the CDR3 is TGCGCCAGCAGCCTTACAGGGGGGTTAACTAATGAAAAACTGTTTTTT.

J is TRBJ2-7 and V is TRBV29-1; D unclear. The V gene's germline CDR1 is SQVTM and CDR2 ANQGSEA. V was pared by 1 base and J by 7 bases, with 11 bases between. This CDR3 comprises 12 residues. The CDR3: CSVEVAPWEQYF. CDR3 nucleotide sequence: TGCAGCGTTGAAGTGGCCCCCTGGGAGCAGTACTTC.

This clone has a handful of counts. The chain couples TRBV5-1 to TRBJ1-2; 11 bases match TRBD1. This CDR3 region has 13 residues. V lost 3 bases and J lost 8; bases outside the gene matches: 3. The germline V gene has CDR1 SGHRS and CDR2 YFSETQ. The CDR3 DNA is TGCGCCAGCAGCTCTGGGACAGGGGGAGGCTACACCTTC. Its protein is CASSSGTGGGYTF.

The chain links TRBV10-3 to TRBJ2-2, with D tentatively TRBD2 (5 bases). Germline V CDR1 and CDR2: ENHRY, SYGVKD. The CDR3 consists of 17 residues. V was shortened by 0 bases and J by 0 bases, with 11 bases between the two germline ends. The CDR3 spells CAISESVSGSNTGELFF. The CDR3 DNA follows: TGTGCCATCAGTGAGTCGGTTTCGGGGTCGAACACCGGGGAGCTGTTTTTT.

The chain recombines TRBV6-1 with TRBJ1-6; perhaps TRBD1 as D (6 bases). Germline-derived CDR1 and CDR2 are MNHNS and SASEGT. Trimming took off 3 bases at V and 7 bases at J, with 19 bases between the two ends. The CDR3 length is 17 residues. The CDR3 protein is CASSDNRDFGRNSPLHF. The CDR3 DNA follows: TGTGCCAGCAGTGACAACAGGGATTTCGGTCGCAATTCACCCCTCCACTTT.

This rearrangement joins TRBV9 to TRBJ1-3; no definite D call. CDR1 and CDR2 (germline): SGDLS, YYNGEE. The CDR3 loop spans 15 amino acids. V was cut by 4 bases and J by 4 bases, with 15 bases left in between. CDR3 in DNA: TGTGCCAGCAGCCCCGGGTCGGCGCCCGGAAACACCATATATTTT. The encoded protein is CASSPGSAPGNTIYF.

This chain uses TRBV6-5 with TRBJ2-7; TRBD2 might be the D (5 bases). This CDR3 has 13 amino acids. The germline gives CDR1 MNHEY, CDR2 SVGAGI. V shed 0 bases and J shed 7 bases, with 10 bases lying between them. This CDR3 reads CASSYSRVGEQYF. DNA for the CDR3: TGTGCCAGCAGTTACTCGAGGGTTGGAGAGCAGTACTTC.

This clone was counted once. This chain connects TRBV28 to TRBJ2-7; TRBD1 matches 8 bases. CDR3 length equals 14 residues. Unmatched junction bases numbered 6, after V lost 6 bases and J lost 2 bases. Germline V CDR1 and CDR2: MDHEN, SYDVKM. CDR3 loop: CASSTGTGPYEQYF. DNA for the CDR3: TGTGCCAGCAGCACCGGGACAGGCCCCTACGAGCAGTACTTC.

This clone was seen a handful of times. The CDR3 DNA is TGTGCCGGCCTACCAGGGACAGTTGGAAACACCATATATTTT. Translated: CAGLPGTVGNTIYF. This sequence joins TRBV7-9 and TRBJ1-3, with 7 bases matching TRBD1. CDR1 and CDR2 (germline): SEHNR, FQNEAQ (reference sequence). The CDR3 totals 14 residues. The J segment lost 3 bases and the V segment lost 11 bases, leaving 10 bases of the junction unmatched.

This chain uses TRBV19 with TRBJ1-5; D ambiguous. CDR3 length: 15 amino acids. V was clipped by 6 bases and J by 0 bases, with 12 bases between them. CDR1 is LNHDA, CDR2 SQIVND, per germline (reference sequence). CDR3 coding DNA: TGTGCCAGTAGCTTGACGGAGTATAGCAATCAGCCCCAGCATTTT. Its translation is CASSLTEYSNQPQHF. Supplemented by reference TRBV19 and TRBJ1-5, the full variable domain reads DGGITQSPKYLFRKEGQNVTLSCEQNLNHDAMYWYRQDPGQGLRLIYYSQIVNDFQKGDIAEGYSVSREKKESFPLTVTSAQKNPTAFYLCASSLTEYSNQPQHFGDGTRLSIL.

The V and J genes are TRBV4-1 and TRBJ2-1; 11 bases are a match to TRBD2. CDR1 and CDR2 from the germline V gene are MGHRA and YSYEKL. This CDR3 has 17 amino acids. J lost 6 bases, V lost 1 base, and 8 bases had no gene match. This chain's CDR3 is CASSQVWASGGFNEQFF. In DNA, the CDR3 is TGCGCCAGCAGCCAAGTGTGGGCTAGCGGGGGGTTCAATGAGCAGTTCTTC.

The chain employs TRBV10-1 and TRBJ2-2, with a weak D call TRBD2 (7 bases). Germline V CDR1 and CDR2: WNHNN, SYGVQD (reference sequence). V was trimmed by 2 bases and J by 6 bases, leaving 16 bases between them. The CDR3 has 16 residues. The CDR3 region is CASSETQGLSPGELFF. CDR3 sequence (DNA): TGCGCCAGCAGTGAGACACAGGGACTATCCCCCGGGGAGCTGTTTTTT.